This T cell receptor beta chain was sequenced for a study of T cell responses to AZD1222 COVID-19 vaccine. Here immunoSEQ multiplex PCR was the method, and the copy in TCRdb shows in-frame clones only, minus some. The sample shows some 140,000 clones, 92% of them seen only once. Sequences were derived from peripheral blood, sampled on day 0 of AZD1222 vaccination. The sequence derives from an adult in good health.

DNA of the CDR3: TGCGCCAGCAGCCCCCTGGGCAGTGGGAGGGCCGCAGATACGCAGTATTTT. This codes for CASSPLGSGRAADTQYF. J is TRBJ2-3 and V is TRBV4-3; 7 nucleotides align to TRBD2. V trimming: 4 bases; J trimming: 4 bases; junction bases outside the gene matches: 14. The CDR3 is 17 amino acids. Looked up from germline, CDR1 is LGHNA and CDR2 is YSLEER.